The 9 T cell receptor beta chains in this list originate from one sample, sequenced in a study of T cells in Graves' hyperthyroidism and ophthalmopathy. Authors of the study amplified TCR beta CDR3 regions from RNA transcripts. RT-PCR in the first round (using the HTBI primer set) targeted the TCR CDR3. MiXCR, applied by TCRdb to the multiplex PCR reads, yields one record per CDR3 protein. There are about 720,000 distinct CDR3 sequences in the sample; around 15% occur only once, and around 7.7% lies in the top ten. Sequenced material: blood. Receptors were obtained from a man between 18 and 29 years old with Graves' hyperthyroidism.

This clonotype was seen many times. CDR3 coding DNA: TGTGCCAGCAGTGTCGCTAGCGGGGAGGAGTACTTC. Protein sequence: CASSVASGEEYF. The chain uses TRBV2 and TRBJ2-7, with 9 bases aligning to TRBD2. The V gene end was trimmed by 4 bases and the J gene end by 11 bases; junction bases not matched to a gene: 6. The CDR3 contains 12 residues. CDR1 and CDR2 from the germline V gene are SNHLY and FYNNEI. Supplemented by reference TRBV2 and TRBJ2-7, the full variable domain reads EPEVTQTPSHQVTQMGQEVILRCVPISNHLYFYWYRQILGQKVEFLVSFYNNEISEKSEIFDDQFSVERPDGSNFTLKIRSTKLEDSAMYFCASSVASGEEYFGPGTRLTVT.

The chain has TRBV24-1 and TRBJ1-5; 9 nucleotides agree with TRBD1. J was trimmed by 4 bases and V by 2 bases; bases with no gene match: 5. This CDR3 spans 16 amino acids. From germline, CDR1 is KGHDR and CDR2 SFDVKD. CDR3 region: CATSDSDRGINQPQHF. In DNA form, the CDR3 reads TGTGCCACCAGTGATTCTGACAGGGGGATAAATCAGCCCCAGCATTTT.

The V call is TRBV20-1, the J call TRBJ1-5; TRBD1 matches 9 bases. Germline V gene sequence: CDR1 DFQATT, CDR2 SNEGSKA (reference sequence). This CDR3 has 13 residues. The junction had 7 bases not matched to a gene; V was cut back by 6 bases and J by 7 bases. The chain's CDR3 is CSAYTGGRQPQHF. The DNA of the CDR3 is TGCAGTGCCTACACAGGGGGCCGGCAGCCCCAGCATTTT.

This clonotype was picked up one time. A read error may explain this, as a much larger clone is one base away. The conserved phenylalanine or tryptophan normally closing the CDR3 is absent here, so this likely arose from a read error. V and J are TRBV27 and TRBJ1-2, with 8 bases lining up with TRBD1. The J segment lost 1 base and the V segment lost 10 bases, leaving 14 bases of the junction unmatched. The length of the CDR3 is 16 residues. Germline V lookup: CDR1 MNHEY, CDR2 SMNVEV (reference sequence). The CDR3 region has the DNA TGTGCCACCAATCGACAGGGGCCCGACTTTAACTATGGCTACACCCTC. Protein sequence: CATNRQGPDFNYGYTL.

This clonotype was seen ten or more times. This sequence joins TRBV18 and TRBJ2-7; D is perhaps TRBD2 (6 bases). V was pared by 0 bases and J by 0 bases, with 12 bases between. Germline CDR1 and CDR2: KGHSH and LQKENI. The CDR3 has 16 amino acids. The CDR3 bases are TGTGCCAGCTCACCACCGGGAATTAGCGGCTCCTACGAGCAGTACTTC. It encodes CASSPPGISGSYEQYF.

This clonotype was detected ten times or more. This rearrangement joins TRBV12-3 or TRBV12-4 to TRBJ1-1, with TRBD1 matching over 7 bases. J was trimmed by 0 bases and V by 7 bases; bases with no gene match: 23. This CDR3 has 20 amino acids. Here the CDR3 DNA reads TGTGCCAGCAAACACCGCCATCAGGGGGTAGGGTTTTTTATGAACACTGAAGCTTTCTTT. Protein: CASKHRHQGVGFFMNTEAFF.

Only a few counts were recorded for this clonotype. V is TRBV10-2 and J is TRBJ1-6; D remains ambiguous. CDR3 size: 14 residues. Germline CDR1 is WSHSY and CDR2 is SAAADI. Trimming took 6 bases from V and 4 from J, leaving 10 bases between them. The CDR3 DNA is TGCGCCAGCAGAGACCCACGGTATAATTCACCCCTCCACTTT. Translated: CASRDPRYNSPLHF.

The V gene is TRBV29-1, the J gene TRBJ1-4; weak D call: TRBD1 (5 bases). This CDR3 is built from 13 residues. Germline assignment: CDR1 SQVTM and CDR2 ANQGSEA. V was clipped by 6 bases and J by 0 bases, with 8 bases between them. For the CDR3, the DNA is TGCAGCGTCCTGACAGCAACTAATGAAAAACTGTTTTTT. As protein: CSVLTATNEKLFF. The variable domain in full, with the rest retrieved from reference TRBV29-1 and TRBJ1-4, is SAVISQKPSRDICQRGTSLTIQCQVDSQVTMMFWYRQQPGQSLTLIATANQGSEATYESGFVIDKFPISRPNLTFSTLTVSNMSPEDSSIYLCSVLTATNEKLFFGSGTQLSVL.

The chain recombines TRBV7-6 with TRBJ2-5; tentatively, D is TRBD1 (5 bases). With 5 bases removed from V and 8 bases from J, the gap between germline ends came to 15 bases. Per germline, CDR1 SGHVS and CDR2 FNYEAQ. The CDR3 is 13 amino acids. The CDR3 nucleotides read TGTGCCAGCAGCAGCCAGGGATTGAAAACCCAGTACTTC. Protein: CASSSQGLKTQYF.